This T cell receptor beta chain was sequenced for a study of cytomegalovirus exposure and HLA in healthy donors. The PCR employed 60 Vbeta primers together with 13 Jbeta primers. Profiled with immunoSEQ multiplex PCR; TCRdb holds only in-frame clones, not every one. Here the sample table reports approximately 120,000 clones. The germline V gene has CDR1 SGHRS and CDR2 YFSETQ. Trimming at V came to 3 bases and at J to 4 bases, leaving 7 bases not matched to a gene. CDR3 length: 16 residues. This receptor was identified in a man aged 35-49 years in good health and CMV-seronegative. The specimen sequenced was PBMCs. This chain uses TRBV5-1 with TRBJ2-3, with 11 bases fitting TRBD2. The CDR3 protein is CASSSLSGRAPDTQYF. For the CDR3, the DNA is TGCGCCAGCAGCTCCCTTAGCGGGAGGGCCCCAGATACGCAGTATTTT.